The next 7 T cell receptor beta chains were all read from a single sample in a study of blood T cell repertoires in COVID-19. Generated by immunoSEQ multiplex PCR, the TCRdb table keeps only in-frame clones and is missing some. The table has about 330,000 clones, more than 70% seen once. The sample taken for sequencing was PBMCs or T cells enriched from blood (not recorded which). Source of these receptors: a woman aged 25 to 39 who had recovered from COVID-19.

The J gene is TRBJ1-2, the V gene TRBV25-1; TRBD1 might be the D (6 bases). The CDR3 consists of 16 residues. Trimming took 4 bases from V and 4 from J, leaving 19 bases between them. Germline assignment: CDR1 MGHDK and CDR2 SYGVNS. CDR3 residues: CASSGPGTSITYGYTF. CDR3 nucleotides: TGTGCCAGCAGTGGGCCTGGGACATCCATTACCTATGGCTACACCTTC.

The rearrangement joins TRBV7-2 to TRBJ2-7; 9 nucleotides match TRBD2. The CDR3 is 15 amino acids. The V segment lost 1 base and the J segment 0 bases; nucleotides outside the gene matches: 1. The germline V gene encodes CDR1 SGHTA and CDR2 FQGNSA. The CDR3 coding sequence is TGTGCCAGCAGCTTAGGCGGGGGGGCCTCCTACGAGCAGTACTTC. Its protein is CASSLGGGASYEQYF. The full variable domain, its missing parts supplied by reference TRBV7-2 and TRBJ2-7, is GAGVSQSPSNKVTEKGKDVELRCDPISGHTALYWYRQSLGQGLEFLIYFQGNSAPDKSGLPSDRFSAERTGGSVSTLTIQRTQQEDSAVYLCASSLGGGASYEQYFGPGTRLTVT.

This rearrangement joins TRBV7-9 to TRBJ1-6; a weak D match, TRBD1 (6 bases). Trimming shortened V by 3 bases and J by 7 bases, and 10 bases separated the two germline ends. This CDR3 is built from 14 residues. CDR1 is SEHNR, CDR2 FQNEAQ, per germline (reference sequence). The CDR3 sequence is CASSFRTDNSPLHF. As DNA, the CDR3 is TGTGCCAGCAGCTTTCGGACAGACAATTCACCCCTCCACTTT.

The V gene is TRBV7-3, the J gene TRBJ2-2; D is unresolved. The V gene lost 6 bases and the J gene lost 4 bases, with 9 bases spanning the gap. The CDR3 contains 13 residues. Germline CDR1 reads SGHTA; CDR2 reads FQGTGA. The CDR3 protein is CASSPVGTGELFF. The DNA for the CDR3 is TGTGCCAGCAGTCCCGTCGGCACCGGGGAGCTGTTTTTT.

This clone was seen only once. The chain combines TRBV20-1 with TRBJ2-7, with 7 positions matching TRBD1. J gave up 4 bases and V 3 bases, and 3 bases lay outside the gene matches. The CDR3 is 12 residues long. Per the germline V gene, CDR1 is DFQATT and CDR2 is SNEGSKA (reference sequence). The CDR3 region has the DNA TGCAGTGCTAGTGACAGGGTGTACGAGCAGTACTTC. Translated: CSASDRVYEQYF.

CDR3 loop: CASLPGLAPLSSYNEQFF. The CDR3 coding sequence is TGTGCCAGCCTCCCGGGACTAGCGCCCCTAAGCTCCTACAATGAGCAGTTCTTC. V is TRBV7-2 and J is TRBJ2-1; 10 positions agree with TRBD2. The CDR3 spans 18 residues. Per germline, CDR1 SGHTA and CDR2 FQGNSA. Trimming removed 8 bases from V and 0 bases from J; junction bases left unmatched: 13.

The chain links TRBV6-6 to TRBJ1-6; D gene unclear. Germline lookup yields CDR1 MNHNY and CDR2 SVGAGI (reference sequence). V dropped 4 bases and J dropped 10 bases, with 14 bases sitting between them. CDR3 length equals 14 residues. CDR3 region: CASSSTNAGSPLHF. Written as DNA, the CDR3 is TGTGCCAGCAGTTCCACGAACGCGGGATCACCCCTCCACTTT.